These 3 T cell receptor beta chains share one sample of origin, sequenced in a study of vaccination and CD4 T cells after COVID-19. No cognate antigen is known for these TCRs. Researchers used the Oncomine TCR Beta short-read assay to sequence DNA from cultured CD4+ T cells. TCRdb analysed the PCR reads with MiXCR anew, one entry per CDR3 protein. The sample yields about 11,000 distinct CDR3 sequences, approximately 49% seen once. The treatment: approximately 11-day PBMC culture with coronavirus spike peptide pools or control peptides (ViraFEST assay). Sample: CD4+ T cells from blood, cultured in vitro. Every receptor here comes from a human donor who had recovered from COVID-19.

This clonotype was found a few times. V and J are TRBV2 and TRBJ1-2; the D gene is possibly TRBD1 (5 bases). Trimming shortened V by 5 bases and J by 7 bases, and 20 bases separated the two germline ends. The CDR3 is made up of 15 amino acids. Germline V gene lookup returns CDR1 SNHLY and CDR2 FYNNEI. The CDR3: CASSSALRRGSGYTF. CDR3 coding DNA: TGTGCCAGCAGTTCTGCTCTTAGAAGGGGTTCTGGCTACACCTTC.

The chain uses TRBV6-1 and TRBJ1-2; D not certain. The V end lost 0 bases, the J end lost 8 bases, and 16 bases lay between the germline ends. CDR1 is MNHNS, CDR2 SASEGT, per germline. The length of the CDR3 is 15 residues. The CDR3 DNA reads TGTGCCAGCAGTGAAGCGCTGGCCAGCCTCAGGGGCTACACCTTC. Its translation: CASSEALASLRGYTF.

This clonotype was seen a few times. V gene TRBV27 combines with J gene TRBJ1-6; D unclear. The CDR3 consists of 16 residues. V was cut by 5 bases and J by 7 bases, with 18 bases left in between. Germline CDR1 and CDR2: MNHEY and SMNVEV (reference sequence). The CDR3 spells CASSLNRGTANSPLHF. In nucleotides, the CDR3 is TGTGCCAGCAGTCTAAATCGGGGAACAGCGAATTCACCCCTCCACTTT.